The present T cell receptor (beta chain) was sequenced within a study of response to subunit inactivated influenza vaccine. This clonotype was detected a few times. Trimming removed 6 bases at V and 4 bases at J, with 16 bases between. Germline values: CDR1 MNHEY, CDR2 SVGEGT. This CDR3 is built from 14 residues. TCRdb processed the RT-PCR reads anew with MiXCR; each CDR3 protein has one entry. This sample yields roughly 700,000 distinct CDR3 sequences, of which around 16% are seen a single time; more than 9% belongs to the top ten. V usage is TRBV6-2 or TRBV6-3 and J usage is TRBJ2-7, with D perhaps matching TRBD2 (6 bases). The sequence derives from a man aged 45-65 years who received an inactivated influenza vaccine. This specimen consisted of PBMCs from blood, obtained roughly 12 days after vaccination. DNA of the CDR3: TGTGCCAGCAGCCAACAGACTAGGAGGTACGAGCAGTACTTC. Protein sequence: CASSQQTRRYEQYF.